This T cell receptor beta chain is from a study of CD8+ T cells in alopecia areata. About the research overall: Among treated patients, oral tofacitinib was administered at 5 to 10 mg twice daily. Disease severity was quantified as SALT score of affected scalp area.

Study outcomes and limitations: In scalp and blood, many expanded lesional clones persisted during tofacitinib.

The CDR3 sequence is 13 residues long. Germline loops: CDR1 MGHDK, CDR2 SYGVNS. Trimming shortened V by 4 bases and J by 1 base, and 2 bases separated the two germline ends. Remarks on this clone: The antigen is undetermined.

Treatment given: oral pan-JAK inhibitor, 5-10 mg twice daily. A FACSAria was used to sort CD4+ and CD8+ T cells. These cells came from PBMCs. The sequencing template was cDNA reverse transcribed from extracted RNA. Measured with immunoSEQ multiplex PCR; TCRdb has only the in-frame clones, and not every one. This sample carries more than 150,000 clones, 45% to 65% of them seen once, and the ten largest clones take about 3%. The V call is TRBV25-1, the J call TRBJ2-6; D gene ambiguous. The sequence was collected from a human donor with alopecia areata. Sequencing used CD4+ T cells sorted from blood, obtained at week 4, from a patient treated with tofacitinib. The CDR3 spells CASSVSGANVLTF. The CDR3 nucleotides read TGTGCCAGCAGTGTGTCTGGGGCCAACGTCCTGACTTTC.